Detailed here is one T cell receptor beta chain. This sample is drawn from a study of blood T cell repertoires in COVID-19. The repertoire was sequenced with immunoSEQ multiplex PCR; TCRdb's copy has only in-frame clones and lacks some. This repertoire shows approximately 230,000 clones, roughly four fifths found once; its top ten account for roughly 15%. There are 15 residues in the CDR3. Germline CDR1 is MNHEY and CDR2 is SMNVEV (reference sequence). With 4 bases clipped from V and 0 bases from J, the junction kept 4 bases outside the gene matches. Recovered status in Cohort 3 required two negative PCRs, clearance, or symptom resolution.

The J gene is TRBJ2-3, the V gene TRBV27; 7 nucleotides agree with TRBD1. Sequences were obtained from PBMCs or T cells enriched from blood (not recorded which). This clonotype was sampled from a man aged 40-49 years who had recovered from COVID-19. The CDR3 protein is CASSSRTGSTDTQYF. Written as DNA, the CDR3 is TGTGCCAGCAGTTCCCGGACAGGTAGCACAGATACGCAGTATTTT.